These 23 T cell receptor beta chains originate from one sample sequenced in a study of blood T cells in healthy people across ages. Primers used in a second PCR of about 6 to 11 cycles were a sample-barcoded 5' primer and a J-beta primer mix. TCRdb re-analysed the 5' RACE reads in MiXCR, keeping a single row per CDR3 protein. In the table there are about 800,000 distinct CDR3 sequences, 25% of which are singletons. The same data also contributed to another study, on T cells of mothers and their children.

Sequenced: blood. The receptors stem from a boy aged 5-17 years in good health.

The table lists this clonotype with many counts. DNA for the CDR3: TGTGCCAGCAGTGATGACAGGGGGCGAGAAAAACTGTTTTTT. It specifies CASSDDRGREKLFF. This chain links TRBV6-1 with TRBJ1-4; 10 positions match TRBD1. Germline CDR1 and CDR2: MNHNS and SASEGT. The CDR3 is 14 amino acids. The trim removed 3 bases at V and 8 bases at J, leaving 3 bases unmatched.

In this sample, this clonotype turned up a few times. The genes are TRBV27 and TRBJ1-2; D perhaps matches TRBD1 (6 bases). Trimming cost V 6 bases and J 0 bases, with 8 bases left between them. This CDR3 has 13 amino acids. Germline V gives CDR1 MNHEY, CDR2 SMNVEV (reference sequence). In DNA, the CDR3 is TGTGCCAGCAGACAGGGTGCTAACTATGGCTACACCTTC. Amino acids: CASRQGANYGYTF.

The chain combines TRBV7-9 with TRBJ1-1, with D possibly matching TRBD1 (5 bases). The germline gives CDR1 SEHNR, CDR2 FQNEAQ (reference sequence). The CDR3 sequence is 16 residues long. V lost 9 bases to trimming and J lost 0 bases, with 20 bases between them. CDR3 sequence (DNA): TGTGCCAGTAGCGAGTTCCGTGGGGGAATGAACACTGAAGCTTTCTTT. It codes for CASSEFRGGMNTEAFF.

The sample holds a few counts of this clonotype. This chain connects TRBV27 to TRBJ1-5, with D possibly matching TRBD1 (5 bases). The CDR3 loop spans 15 amino acids. The ends were cut back, 2 bases at V and 5 bases at J, with 13 bases in the middle. CDR1 is MNHEY, CDR2 SMNVEV, per germline (reference sequence). The CDR3 sequence: CASSLGGGGHQPQHF. In nucleotides, the CDR3 is TGTGCCAGCAGTTTAGGGGGGGGAGGTCATCAGCCCCAGCATTTT.

This clonotype was seen more than once but under ten times. J is TRBJ1-2 and V is TRBV12-3 or TRBV12-4; D remains ambiguous. V lost 1 base to trimming and J lost 4 bases, with 7 bases between them. The CDR3 consists of 13 residues. The CDR3 nucleotides are TGTGCCAGCAGTTTAGATGGCGCCTATGGCTACACCTTC. It is translated as CASSLDGAYGYTF.

This chain uses TRBV7-8 with TRBJ2-1, with TRBD2 matching 8 bases. Trimming removed 8 bases from V and 2 bases from J; junction bases left unmatched: 11. The V gene's germline CDR1 is SGHVS and CDR2 FQNEAQ. This CDR3 spans 16 amino acids. CDR3 sequence: CASLSGGVNPYNEQFF. The CDR3 DNA follows: TGTGCCAGCCTTTCGGGGGGGGTAAACCCCTACAATGAGCAGTTCTTC.

This chain uses TRBV7-9 with TRBJ1-2; TRBD1 matches at 9 bases. Germline V gene data show CDR1 as SEHNR and CDR2 as FQNEAQ (reference sequence). V lost 5 bases, J lost 8 bases, and 9 bases stayed unmatched. This CDR3 is 14 amino acids long. The CDR3, as DNA: TGTGCCAGCAGCGAACAGGGGGCTGGTGGCGGCTACACCTTC. This translates into CASSEQGAGGGYTF. The full variable domain, completed using reference TRBV7-9 and TRBJ1-2, is DTGVSQNPRHKITKRGQNVTFRCDPISEHNRLYWYRQTLGQGPEFLTYFQNEAQLEKSRLLSDRFSAERPKGSFSTLEIQRTEQGDSAMYLCASSEQGAGGGYTFGSGTRLTVV.

J is TRBJ2-6 and V is TRBV6-2 or TRBV6-3; D is undetermined. This CDR3 spans 17 amino acids. Trimming took off 5 bases at V and 0 bases at J, with 14 bases between the two ends. Germline V gene lookup returns CDR1 MNHEY and CDR2 SVGEGT. The CDR3 here is CASSPPMASSGANVLTF. The CDR3 DNA reads as TGTGCCAGCAGTCCCCCGATGGCGAGCTCTGGGGCCAACGTCCTGACTTTC.

This clonotype has more than one count but fewer than ten. A much larger clone is a single base away; this may be a read error. V is TRBV7-8 and J is TRBJ2-5; D may be TRBD1 (8 bases). This CDR3 spans 15 amino acids. Germline lookup yields CDR1 SGHVS and CDR2 FQNEAQ. CDR3 DNA sequence: TGTGCCAGCAGCTTTACAGGGGGAGGGCAAGAGACCCAGTGCTTC. Residues: CASSFTGGGQETQCF.

This clonotype came up a few times. The chain carries TRBV7-6 and TRBJ2-5; tentatively, D is TRBD1 or TRBD2 (6 bases each). The V gene lost 5 bases and the J gene lost 2 bases, with 24 bases spanning the gap. The germline CDR1 and CDR2 sequences are SGHVS and FNYEAQ. This CDR3 spans 18 amino acids. The DNA for the CDR3 is TGTGCCAGCAGCACCCCGCTAGGGAGGACAGATTTTCAAGAGACCCAGTACTTC. It is translated as CASSTPLGRTDFQETQYF.

The gene calls are TRBV4-3 and TRBJ2-1, with 7 positions matching TRBD2. There are 18 residues in the CDR3. With V trimmed by 0 bases and J by 5 bases, 13 bases remained unmatched. Germline V CDR1 and CDR2: LGHNA, YSLEER. Here the CDR3 reads CASSQDSGGSQPHNEQFF. The CDR3 DNA sequence: TGCGCCAGCAGCCAAGATTCGGGGGGTTCCCAACCTCACAATGAGCAGTTCTTC.

The rearrangement links TRBV21-1 to TRBJ1-4; the D call of TRBD1 is as the table states it, not checked on the DNA. TRBV21-1 is described as a pseudogene. The CDR3 totals 20 residues. Here the CDR3 DNA reads TGTGCCAGCAGCAATGGCGTCGCGTACAGGAAGTCGGGAACTAATGAAAAACTGTTTTTT. Protein: CASSNGVAYRKSGTNEKLFF.

V gene TRBV20-1 combines with J gene TRBJ1-1, with TRBD1 identical over 7 bases. CDR3 length: 13 residues. The V gene's germline CDR1 is DFQATT and CDR2 SNEGSKA (reference sequence). V lost 5 bases and J lost 5; bases outside the gene matches: 8. The DNA of the CDR3 is TGCAGTGCTGCAAGACAGGGAGGGACTGAAGCTTTCTTT. It yields the protein CSAARQGGTEAFF.

This clonotype was found a few times. CDR3 coding DNA: TGCAGTGTCAGACGGACTGGAAGCTCCTACGAGCAGTACTTC. Amino acid sequence: CSVRRTGSSYEQYF. The V call is TRBV20-1, the J call TRBJ2-7; D might be TRBD2 (5 bases). The V end lost 7 bases, the J end lost 0 bases, and 16 bases lay between the germline ends. CDR3 length: 14 residues. Germline-derived CDR1 and CDR2 are DFQATT and SNEGSKA (reference sequence).

This clonotype was recorded a few times. V is TRBV5-5 and J is TRBJ2-5, with D hard to call. The CDR3 contains 15 residues. The germline V gene has CDR1 SGHKS and CDR2 YYEKEE (reference sequence). V was shortened by 2 bases and J by 0 bases, with 11 bases between the two germline ends. Here the CDR3 DNA reads TGTGCCAGCAGCTTTCTCCCAGAGTACCAAGAGACCCAGTACTTC. Residues: CASSFLPEYQETQYF.

The CDR3, as DNA: TGCGCCAGCAGCCTCGCGGGTTTGAACGGGGAGCTGTTTTTT. Amino acid sequence: CASSLAGLNGELFF. This chain joins TRBV4-1 and TRBJ2-2; possibly TRBD2 for D (5 bases). Looked up from germline, CDR1 is MGHRA and CDR2 is YSYEKL. The V gene lost 4 bases and the J gene lost 7 bases, with 13 bases spanning the gap. The CDR3 loop spans 14 amino acids.

This clonotype turned up a few times. The rearrangement joins TRBV24-1 to TRBJ2-2, with D possibly being TRBD2 (6 bases). Per the germline V gene, CDR1 is KGHDR and CDR2 is SFDVKD. Trimming stripped 8 bases from V and 7 bases from J, with 7 bases between. The CDR3 covers 11 residues. CDR3 bases: TGTGCCACCAAGGGAGGCGGGGAGCTGTTTTTT. This translates into CATKGGGELFF.

The chain is built from TRBV28 and TRBJ2-7; 7 nucleotides agree with TRBD1. Germline assignment: CDR1 MDHEN and CDR2 SYDVKM. Trimming removed 1 base from V and 0 bases from J; junction bases left unmatched: 15. The CDR3 is 19 residues long. The CDR3 DNA follows: TGTGCCAGCAGTTTATTCGGGCGCCTCGGACAGGCGTCCTCCTACGAGCAGTACTTC. Translated, it gives CASSLFGRLGQASSYEQYF.

V is TRBV12-3 or TRBV12-4 and J is TRBJ2-7; maybe TRBD1 (6 bases). V was clipped by 0 bases and J by 2 bases, with 14 bases between them. This CDR3 region has 16 residues. The CDR3 here is CASSLATGHLAYEQYF. CDR3 sequence (DNA): TGTGCCAGCAGTTTAGCTACGGGACACTTAGCCTACGAGCAGTACTTC.

The CDR3, as DNA: TGCAGCGTTGTCGGAGTGGGGAGGGAGACCCAGTACTTC. Protein sequence: CSVVGVGRETQYF. The chain links TRBV29-1 to TRBJ2-5; D possibly corresponds to TRBD2 (6 bases). The CDR3 loop spans 13 amino acids. The germline gives CDR1 SQVTM, CDR2 ANQGSEA. V shed 4 bases and J shed 5 bases, with 14 bases lying between them. The whole variable domain, filled in from reference TRBV29-1 and TRBJ2-5, reads SAVISQKPSRDICQRGTSLTIQCQVDSQVTMMFWYRQQPGQSLTLIATANQGSEATYESGFVIDKFPISRPNLTFSTLTVSNMSPEDSSIYLCSVVGVGRETQYFGPGTRLLVL.

V gene TRBV25-1 combines with J gene TRBJ2-5, with 9 nucleotides matching TRBD1. The J call may be in error: the DNA end matches TRBJ2-7 better. CDR3 length: 13 residues. Germline CDR1 is MGHDK and CDR2 is SYGVNS. CDR3 loop: CASQGQGFYEQYF. CDR3 bases: TGTGCCAGCCAGGGACAGGGATTCTACGAGCAGTACTTC.

The chain combines TRBV4-3 with TRBJ1-1, with 9 nucleotides matching TRBD1. The CDR3 is 15 amino acids. CDR1 and CDR2 from the germline V gene are LGHNA and YSLEER. V dropped 3 bases and J dropped 6; count of bases not matched to a gene: 8. The CDR3 coding sequence is TGCGCCAGCAGCCAGAAGACAGGGGGTTTCGCTGAAGCTTTCTTT. It encodes CASSQKTGGFAEAFF.

The chain recombines TRBV12-3 or TRBV12-4 with TRBJ2-3; TRBD2 matches 9 bases. The CDR3 totals 14 residues. V gave up 4 bases and J gave up 5 bases; unmatched junction bases: 4. The CDR3 nucleotides read TGTGCCAGCAGTTCCTTAGCGGGAGAAGATACGCAGTATTTT. Protein: CASSSLAGEDTQYF.